This TCR beta chain was recovered during a study of beta chain features in type 1 diabetes. Findings and caveats of the study: Still unanswered here is whether HLA type influences TCRB rearrangement. Researchers report that Type 1 diabetes patients had moderately but significantly shorter TCRB CDR3s across all four CD4+ subsets. Whatever favoring of shorter templates PCR might show would apply equally to patients and controls. More deletions and fewer insertions at VDJ junctions were seen in type 1 diabetes patients.

From germline, CDR1 is SGHTA and CDR2 FQGTGA. After removal of 1 base from V and 3 bases from J, the junction contained 9 bases not matched to a gene. The CDR3 runs to 18 residues. Every bit of the isolated RNA underwent reverse transcription, so sequencing read expressed TCRB transcripts. Measured with immunoSEQ multiplex PCR; TCRdb has only the in-frame clones, and not every one. The sample has more than 300,000 clones, roughly 9.8% seen once. This clone was found a few times. What it binds is not known. The rearrangement joins TRBV7-3 to TRBJ2-3, with 11 nucleotides matching TRBD2. The sequencing sample was made of central memory CD4+ T cells from blood. This TCR came from a man aged 25 to 40 with type 1 diabetes. Written as DNA, the CDR3 is TGTGCCAGCAGCTTAAGTCGTAGCGGGAGGGCCGTGACAGATACGCAGTATTTT. It yields the protein CASSLSRSGRAVTDTQYF.